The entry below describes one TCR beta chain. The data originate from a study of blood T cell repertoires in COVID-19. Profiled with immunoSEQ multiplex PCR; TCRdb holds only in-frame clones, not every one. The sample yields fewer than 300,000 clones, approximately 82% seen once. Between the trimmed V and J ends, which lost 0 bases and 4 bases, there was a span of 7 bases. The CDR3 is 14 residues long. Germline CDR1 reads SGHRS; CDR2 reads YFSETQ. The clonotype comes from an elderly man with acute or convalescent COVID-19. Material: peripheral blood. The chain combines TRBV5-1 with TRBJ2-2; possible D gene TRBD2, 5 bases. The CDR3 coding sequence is TGCGCCAGCAGCTTGGGAGGAGGCACCGGGGAGCTGTTTTTT. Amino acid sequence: CASSLGGGTGELFF.